This T cell receptor (beta chain) was retrieved from a study of shared clonotypes between healthy human individuals. General study points: Naive subsets usually exceeded memory subsets in estimated richness.

The CDR3 extends over 12 amino acids. The ends lost 8 bases at V and 4 bases at J; junction bases unmatched: 3. Per the germline V gene, CDR1 is MDHEN and CDR2 is SYDVKM. Tens of thousands of T cell genomes (approximately 0.2 ug DNA) went into each sorted-subset replicate. Authors' data handling: Filtering differed because ImmunoSEQ produced junction-only sequences that carried no quality scores. Here immunoSEQ multiplex PCR was the method, and the copy in TCRdb shows in-frame clones only, minus some. For V, J and clone size, that table is used; D and trimming come from the DNA. The sample lists 1.4 million or so clones, 98% occurring once. A word on this clone: Antigen specificity is unknown.

The authors divided CD4+ cells into CD45RA+ naive and CD45RA-negative memory subsets. The receptor's source is a man aged 25 to 40 in good health. Sequences were obtained from naive CD4+ T cells sorted from blood. Subset noted: CD45RA+ positively selected. The V gene is TRBV28, the J gene TRBJ2-5; 8 nucleotides align to TRBD2. CDR3 in DNA: TGTGCCAGCCAGGCGGGAGGAGAGACCCAGTACTTC. Translation: CASQAGGETQYF. Combining the CDR3 with reference TRBV28 and TRBJ2-5 gives the whole variable domain DVKVTQSSRYLVKRTGEKVFLECVQDMDHENMFWYRQDPGLGLRLIYFSYDVKMKEKGDIPEGYSVSREKKERFSLILESASTNQTSMYLCASQAGGETQYFGPGTRLLVL.